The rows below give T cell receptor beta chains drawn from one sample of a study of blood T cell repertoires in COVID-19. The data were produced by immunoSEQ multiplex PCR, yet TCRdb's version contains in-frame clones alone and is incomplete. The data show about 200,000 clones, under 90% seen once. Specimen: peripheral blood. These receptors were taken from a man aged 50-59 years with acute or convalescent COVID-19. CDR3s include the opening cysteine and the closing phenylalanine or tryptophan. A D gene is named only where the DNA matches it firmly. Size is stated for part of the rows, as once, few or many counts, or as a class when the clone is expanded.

CAISEVPRETEYPNEQFF | TGTGCCATCAGTGAGGTCCCCCGGGAGACCGAGTACCCCAATGAGCAGTTCTTC | NA | TRBJ2-1 | TRBV10-3 | NA
CAISRETGYQPQHF | TGTGCCATCAGTAGGGAGACAGGTTATCAGCCCCAGCATTTT | NA | TRBJ1-5 | TRBV10-3 | NA
CASSSRGTGEDTEAFF | TGCGCCAGCAGCTCCCGGGGCACCGGGGAGGACACTGAAGCTTTCTTT | NA | TRBJ1-1 | TRBV5-1 | NA
CASSLSGVGVQPQHF | TGTGCCAGCAGCTTGTCAGGGGTGGGGGTTCAGCCCCAGCATTTT | NA | TRBJ1-5 | TRBV5-6 | NA
CASSSQGAGEAFF | TGTGCCAGCAGTAGCCAGGGGGCGGGTGAAGCTTTCTTT | NA | TRBJ1-1 | TRBV6-6 | TRBD1
CASSRGGPMNTEAFF | TGCGCCAGCAGCCGCGGGGGCCCGATGAACACTGAAGCTTTCTTT | NA | TRBJ1-1 | TRBV5-1 | NA
CASSFRRRVTEQYF | TGTGCCAGCAGTTTCAGGCGTCGAGTAACTGAGCAGTACTTC | NA | TRBJ2-7 | TRBV27 | NA
CASSEAQRGTTHF | TGTGCCAGCAGTGAAGCCCAGCGCGGGACTACGCATTTT | NA | TRBJ1-5 | TRBV2 | NA
CASSDGYEQYF | TGTGCCAGCAGTGACGGGTACGAGCAGTACTTC | NA | TRBJ2-7 | TRBV2 | NA
CASSHRDRVAKNIQYF | TGTGCCAGCAGCCATAGGGACAGGGTGGCCAAAAACATTCAGTACTTC | NA | TRBJ2-4 | TRBV3-1/TRBV3-2 | TRBD1
CASSSRPGLRTYEQYF | TGTGCCAGCAGCTCACGACCGGGACTTCGGACCTACGAGCAGTACTTC | NA | TRBJ2-7 | TRBV7-6 | NA
CASGGGGPDGELFF | TGCGCCAGCGGGGGCGGGGGGCCGGACGGGGAGCTGTTTTTT | NA | TRBJ2-2 | TRBV10-2 | TRBD2
CASSPPGGDGNQPQHF | TGTGCCAGCTCACCACCCGGCGGGGACGGCAATCAGCCCCAGCATTTT | NA | TRBJ1-5 | TRBV18 | NA
CASSTGQGQIQFF | TGTGCCAGCAGCACGGGACAGGGGCAGATTCAGTTCTTC | NA | TRBJ2-1 | TRBV11-3 | TRBD1
CASSVEGRVQYF | TGTGCCAGCAGCGTAGAAGGCAGGGTCCAGTACTTC | NA | TRBJ2-5 | TRBV9 | NA
CASSLDQRGQDTQYF | TGCGCCAGCAGCTTAGACCAGCGGGGGCAAGATACGCAGTATTTT | NA | TRBJ2-3 | TRBV5-1 | TRBD2
CASSRSGTGSLNTEAFF | TGTGCCAGCAGCCGATCCGGGACAGGATCATTGAACACTGAAGCTTTCTTT | once | TRBJ1-1 | TRBV6-6 | TRBD1
CASSSDRYTEAFF | TGTGCCAGCAGCTCCGACAGATACACTGAAGCTTTCTTT | NA | TRBJ1-1 | TRBV7-2 | NA
CASSTTNQGSLAKNIQYF | TGTGCCAGTAGTACCACAAATCAGGGGAGCTTAGCCAAAAACATTCAGTACTTC | NA | TRBJ2-4 | TRBV19 | NA
CASSRTNRANTEAFF | TGCGCCAGCAGCCGTACTAACAGGGCGAACACTGAAGCTTTCTTT | NA | TRBJ1-1 | TRBV5-1 | NA
CASSSDLVATGELFF | TGCGCCAGCAGCTCCGACCTAGTAGCCACCGGGGAGCTGTTTTTT | NA | TRBJ2-2 | TRBV5-1 | NA
CASSQGRGTGGGEAFF | TGTGCCAGCAGCCAAGGGAGGGGGACAGGGGGTGGTGAAGCTTTCTTT | NA | TRBJ1-1 | TRBV3-1/TRBV3-2 | TRBD1
CAWSGRGISTDTQYF | TGTGCCTGGAGTGGGAGAGGGATTAGCACAGATACGCAGTATTTT | NA | TRBJ2-3 | TRBV30 | NA
CASSYRTVGVQYF | TGTGCCAGCAGTTACCGGACAGTTGGGGTGCAGTACTTC | NA | TRBJ2-7 | TRBV6-5 | NA
CAISRDRDYEQYF | TGTGCCATCAGCCGGGACAGGGACTACGAGCAGTACTTC | NA | TRBJ2-7 | TRBV10-3 | TRBD1
CASSGNRGRGTQYF | TGCGCCAGCAGTGGGAACAGGGGGCGAGGTACGCAGTATTTT | NA | TRBJ2-3 | TRBV10-1 | TRBD1
CSAYREGYTF | TGCAGTGCCTACAGAGAAGGCTACACCTTC | NA | TRBJ1-2 | TRBV20-1 | NA
CAWSVQGPTEAFF | TGTGCCTGGAGTGTACAGGGACCAACTGAAGCTTTCTTT | NA | TRBJ1-1 | TRBV30 | NA
CSAAQGNEQYF | TGCAGTGCTGCCCAGGGAAACGAGCAGTACTTC | NA | TRBJ2-7 | TRBV20-1 | NA
CASSLDRNTEAFF | TGCGCCAGCAGCTTGGACAGGAACACTGAAGCTTTCTTT | NA | TRBJ1-1 | TRBV5-1 | NA
CASSIPGRGEKLFF | TGTGCCAGTAGTATTCCTGGGCGGGGTGAAAAACTGTTTTTT | NA | TRBJ1-4 | TRBV19 | NA
CAISESPGGLNTEAFF | TGTGCCATCAGTGAGTCCCCAGGGGGACTGAACACTGAAGCTTTCTTT | NA | TRBJ1-1 | TRBV10-3 | TRBD1
CASSKSPGLVGQPQHF | TGTGCCAGCAGCAAGAGCCCAGGGCTGGTAGGTCAGCCCCAGCATTTT | NA | TRBJ1-5 | TRBV9 | NA
CASSSLEGGHTIYF | TGTGCCAGCAGCTCCCTGGAGGGCGGACACACCATATATTTT | NA | TRBJ1-3 | TRBV7-9 | NA
CASYRGIGSYEQYF | TGTGCCAGCTACAGGGGCATAGGCTCCTACGAGCAGTACTTC | NA | TRBJ2-7 | TRBV2 | TRBD1
CASSEDRGHSYGYTF | TGTGCCAGCTCAGAGGACAGGGGGCATAGCTATGGCTACACCTTC | few | TRBJ1-2 | TRBV18 | TRBD1
CASSYWGSLNTEAFF | TGCGCCAGCAGCTATTGGGGCAGCCTGAACACTGAAGCTTTCTTT | NA | TRBJ1-1 | TRBV5-1 | NA
CASSFSRGRYEQYF | TGTGCCAGCAGCTTCTCGCGGGGCAGATACGAGCAGTACTTC | few | TRBJ2-7 | TRBV5-4 | NA
CASSSPPAEAFF | TGTGCCAGCAGCTCCCCCCCGGCTGAAGCTTTCTTT | NA | TRBJ1-1 | TRBV7-2 | NA
CASSEGSTRGETQYF | TGTGCCAGCAGTGAAGGAAGTACCCGAGGGGAGACCCAGTACTTC | NA | TRBJ2-5 | TRBV2 | NA
CASSFTGGRAEAFF | TGTGCCAGCAGCTTTACGGGGGGTCGCGCTGAAGCTTTCTTT | NA | TRBJ1-1 | TRBV5-4 | NA
CASSVAGQAEAFF | TGTGCCAGCAGCGTAGCTGGTCAGGCTGAAGCTTTCTTT | NA | TRBJ1-1 | TRBV9 | NA
CASSSSGTSGITSTDTQYF | TGCGCCAGCAGCTCTTCCGGGACTAGCGGGATAACTAGCACAGATACGCAGTATTTT | NA | TRBJ2-3 | TRBV5-1 | TRBD2
CASSSRTGPTGELFF | TGTGCCAGCAGCTCGAGGACAGGACCCACCGGGGAGCTGTTTTTT | once | TRBJ2-2 | TRBV7-8 | TRBD1
CASSFTGDGTEAFF | TGTGCCAGCAGCTTTACAGGGGATGGCACTGAAGCTTTCTTT | NA | TRBJ1-1 | TRBV11-2 | TRBD1
CAISARQGSNQPQHF | TGTGCCATCAGTGCTCGACAGGGCAGCAATCAGCCCCAGCATTTT | NA | TRBJ1-5 | TRBV10-3 | TRBD1
CASSLIPGQGASWNSGANVLTF | TGTGCCAGCTCTCTAATCCCGGGACAGGGGGCGTCCTGGAACTCTGGGGCCAACGTCCTGACTTTC | NA | TRBJ2-6 | TRBV2 | TRBD1
CASSYLGTSGSTQYF | TGTGCCAGCAGTTACCTCGGGACTAGCGGGAGTACGCAGTATTTT | many | TRBJ2-3 | TRBV6-6 | TRBD2
CASSYSVTGKAAFF | TGTGCCAGCAGTTACTCGGTGACAGGGAAGGCAGCTTTCTTT | NA | TRBJ1-1 | TRBV6-5 | TRBD1
CASTPGQGTRGNTIYF | TGCGCCAGCACACCGGGACAGGGGACTCGCGGAAACACCATATATTTT | NA | TRBJ1-3 | TRBV10-2 | TRBD1
CASSSRPTGHSGELFF | TGTGCCAGCAGCTCGCGCCCGACAGGTCACAGCGGGGAGCTGTTTTTT | NA | TRBJ2-2 | TRBV7-9 | NA
CASSMDQGDTEAFF | TGTGCCAGTAGTATGGACCAAGGGGACACTGAAGCTTTCTTT | NA | TRBJ1-1 | TRBV19 | NA
CASSPGGGNYGYTF | TGTGCCAGCAGCCCCGGGGGGGGGAACTATGGCTACACCTTC | NA | TRBJ1-2 | TRBV5-4 | NA
CASSPATGSIEAFF | TGTGCCAGCTCACCAGCGACAGGGTCAATTGAAGCTTTCTTT | NA | TRBJ1-1 | TRBV18 | TRBD1
CASSRGDFGGYTF | TGCGCCAGCAGCCGAGGGGACTTCGGCGGCTACACCTTC | NA | TRBJ1-2 | TRBV4-1 | NA
CSVRQGAEDEQYF | TGCAGCGTTCGACAGGGGGCGGAGGACGAGCAGTACTTC | NA | TRBJ2-7 | TRBV29-1 | TRBD1
CASRRGGGLGEQFF | TGTGCCAGCCGCCGAGGGGGGGGTTTAGGTGAGCAGTTCTTC | NA | TRBJ2-1 | TRBV27 | NA
CASSLGLNYGYTF | TGCGCCAGCAGCCTGGGACTTAACTATGGCTACACCTTC | NA | TRBJ1-2 | TRBV10-1 | NA
CASSLTSDDNEQFF | TGTGCCAGCAGCTTAACTAGCGACGACAATGAGCAGTTCTTC | once | TRBJ2-1 | TRBV7-3 | NA